The rows below give T cell receptor beta chains drawn from one sample of a study of cytomegalovirus exposure and HLA in healthy donors. The method was immunoSEQ multiplex PCR; TCRdb's version includes in-frame clones alone and lacks a portion of them. The table has around 170,000 clones, roughly four fifths seen once. The source material was PBMCs. The source of these receptors is a woman aged 45-60 years in good health and CMV-seronegative. The CDR3 runs from the conserved cysteine through the conserved F or W. Fields, in order: clone size, V gene, D gene, J gene, CDR3 protein, CDR3 DNA. The D gene is left open where the match is weak. Rows may omit the clone size; those that give it use once, few, many or a size class.

abundance: few; v_gene: TRBV29-1; d_gene: TRBD2; j_gene: TRBJ2-7; CDR3aa: CSVSGTSGSLGEQYF; CDR3nt: TGCAGCGTTTCCGGGACTAGCGGGAGTCTGGGCGAGCAGTACTTC
abundance: NA; v_gene: TRBV7-9; d_gene: TRBD1; j_gene: TRBJ1-2; CDR3aa: CASSYRDSIYGYTF; CDR3nt: TGTGCCAGCAGCTATCGGGACAGTATCTATGGCTACACCTTC
abundance: NA; v_gene: TRBV7-2; d_gene: NA; j_gene: TRBJ2-7; CDR3aa: CASSSQGGVEQYF; CDR3nt: TGTGCCAGCAGCTCCCAAGGGGGGGTCGAGCAGTACTTC
abundance: NA; v_gene: TRBV7-3; d_gene: NA; j_gene: TRBJ2-3; CDR3aa: CASRSEQGNTQYF; CDR3nt: TGTGCCAGCAGATCAGAACAGGGTAATACGCAGTATTTT
abundance: once; v_gene: TRBV25-1; d_gene: NA; j_gene: TRBJ2-2; CDR3aa: CASSGLEFNTGELFF; CDR3nt: TGTGCCAGCAGTGGGCTAGAATTCAACACCGGGGAGCTGTTTTTT
abundance: NA; v_gene: TRBV10-3; d_gene: NA; j_gene: TRBJ1-2; CDR3aa: CAISEGRDNYGYTF; CDR3nt: TGTGCCATCAGTGAGGGGCGGGATAACTATGGCTACACCTTC
abundance: NA; v_gene: TRBV7-9; d_gene: NA; j_gene: TRBJ2-7; CDR3aa: CASRPLTEASYEQYF; CDR3nt: TGTGCCAGCAGACCGCTCACGGAGGCATCCTACGAGCAGTACTTC
abundance: NA; v_gene: TRBV19; d_gene: TRBD1; j_gene: TRBJ1-1; CDR3aa: CASSPDRGRTEAFF; CDR3nt: TGTGCCAGTAGCCCGGACAGGGGAAGGACTGAAGCTTTCTTT
abundance: few; v_gene: TRBV29-1; d_gene: TRBD1; j_gene: TRBJ2-3; CDR3aa: CSSWDSPTQYF; CDR3nt: TGCAGCTCATGGGACAGTCCTACGCAGTATTTT
abundance: NA; v_gene: TRBV28; d_gene: NA; j_gene: TRBJ2-1; CDR3aa: CASSRPGQYNEQFF; CDR3nt: TGTGCCAGCAGTAGGCCCGGACAGTACAATGAGCAGTTCTTC
abundance: NA; v_gene: TRBV19; d_gene: TRBD2; j_gene: TRBJ2-2; CDR3aa: CASMSGGIVVAGELFF; CDR3nt: TGTGCCAGTATGAGCGGGGGAATTGTAGTGGCCGGGGAGCTGTTTTTT
abundance: NA; v_gene: TRBV6-1; d_gene: NA; j_gene: TRBJ1-5; CDR3aa: CASSAHGGGRNQPQHF; CDR3nt: TGTGCCAGCAGTGCCCACGGGGGGGGTCGCAATCAGCCCCAGCATTTT
abundance: NA; v_gene: TRBV5-1; d_gene: TRBD1; j_gene: TRBJ1-3; CDR3aa: CASSRTGGAGNTIYF; CDR3nt: TGCGCCAGCAGCCGGACAGGGGGTGCTGGAAACACCATATATTTT
abundance: NA; v_gene: TRBV10-2; d_gene: TRBD1; j_gene: TRBJ1-3; CDR3aa: CTSSETGGGNTIYF; CDR3nt: TGCACCAGCAGTGAAACAGGGGGAGGAAACACCATATATTTT
abundance: NA; v_gene: TRBV5-5; d_gene: NA; j_gene: TRBJ2-7; CDR3aa: CASSLRRKNPEVVHEQYF; CDR3nt: TGTGCCAGCAGCTTGCGGCGGAAGAACCCCGAGGTAGTCCACGAGCAGTACTTC
abundance: NA; v_gene: TRBV10-3; d_gene: TRBD1; j_gene: TRBJ1-1; CDR3aa: CAISRDSNTEAFF; CDR3nt: TGTGCCATCAGCCGGGACAGCAACACTGAAGCTTTCTTT
abundance: NA; v_gene: TRBV14; d_gene: TRBD1; j_gene: TRBJ2-3; CDR3aa: CASSQDRGQGTADTQYF; CDR3nt: TGTGCCAGCAGCCAAGATAGGGGGCAGGGTACGGCAGATACGCAGTATTTT
abundance: NA; v_gene: TRBV10-3; d_gene: NA; j_gene: TRBJ1-1; CDR3aa: CATHMSTGWDTEAFF; CDR3nt: TGTGCCACCCACATGAGTACAGGGTGGGACACTGAAGCTTTCTTT
abundance: NA; v_gene: TRBV2; d_gene: NA; j_gene: TRBJ2-7; CDR3aa: CASSTMGAPPLGEQYF; CDR3nt: TGTGCCAGCTCCACCATGGGGGCACCGCCGCTAGGGGAGCAGTACTTC
abundance: NA; v_gene: TRBV19; d_gene: NA; j_gene: TRBJ1-2; CDR3aa: CASSIRRANYGYTF; CDR3nt: TGTGCCAGTAGTATCAGGAGGGCTAACTATGGCTACACCTTC
abundance: once; v_gene: TRBV5-1; d_gene: NA; j_gene: TRBJ2-6; CDR3aa: CASSPGSGWANVLTF; CDR3nt: TGCGCCAGCAGTCCGGGGTCTGGGTGGGCCAACGTCCTGACTTTC
abundance: NA; v_gene: TRBV10-3; d_gene: NA; j_gene: TRBJ1-3; CDR3aa: CAISEDRWANTIYF; CDR3nt: TGTGCCATCAGTGAGGACAGGTGGGCTAACACCATATATTTT
abundance: few; v_gene: TRBV4-1; d_gene: TRBD2; j_gene: TRBJ2-7; CDR3aa: CASSPPRGGGPYEQYF; CDR3nt: TGCGCCAGCAGCCCTCCCCGGGGGGGAGGGCCGTACGAGCAGTACTTC
abundance: NA; v_gene: TRBV5-1; d_gene: NA; j_gene: TRBJ2-5; CDR3aa: CASSLLGDLETQYF; CDR3nt: TGCGCCAGCAGCTTGCTCGGGGACTTGGAGACCCAGTACTTC
abundance: NA; v_gene: TRBV13; d_gene: NA; j_gene: TRBJ2-5; CDR3aa: CASSLAPSRGETQYF; CDR3nt: TGTGCCAGCAGCTTAGCTCCCAGCAGGGGAGAGACCCAGTACTTC
abundance: NA; v_gene: TRBV7-8; d_gene: NA; j_gene: TRBJ2-1; CDR3aa: CASSLAGQGFYNEQFF; CDR3nt: TGTGCCAGCAGCTTAGCCGGTCAGGGGTTCTACAATGAGCAGTTCTTC
abundance: NA; v_gene: TRBV28; d_gene: TRBD2; j_gene: TRBJ2-7; CDR3aa: CASSTGTSVSYEQYF; CDR3nt: TGTGCCAGCAGCACCGGGACTAGCGTCTCCTACGAGCAGTACTTC
abundance: NA; v_gene: TRBV5-1; d_gene: TRBD1; j_gene: TRBJ2-7; CDR3aa: CASSEDRVKQYF; CDR3nt: TGCGCCAGCAGCGAAGACAGGGTCAAGCAGTACTTC
abundance: NA; v_gene: TRBV28; d_gene: NA; j_gene: TRBJ1-2; CDR3aa: CASNPSGVPYGYTF; CDR3nt: TGTGCCAGCAACCCCTCCGGAGTCCCCTATGGCTACACCTTC
abundance: NA; v_gene: TRBV30; d_gene: NA; j_gene: TRBJ2-7; CDR3aa: CAWTQQGGTYEQYF; CDR3nt: TGTGCCTGGACCCAACAGGGGGGGACATACGAGCAGTACTTC